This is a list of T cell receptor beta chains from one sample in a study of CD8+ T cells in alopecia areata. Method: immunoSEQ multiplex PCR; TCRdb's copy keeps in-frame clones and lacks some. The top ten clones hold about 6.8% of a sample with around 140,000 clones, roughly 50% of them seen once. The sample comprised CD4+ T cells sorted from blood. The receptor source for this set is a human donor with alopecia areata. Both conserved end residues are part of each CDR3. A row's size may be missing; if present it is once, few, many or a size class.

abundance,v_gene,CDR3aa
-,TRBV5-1,CASSPRLAGYADTQYF
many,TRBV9,CASSPLTGTGLYEQYF
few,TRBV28,CASSPGGADTQYF
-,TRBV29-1,CSVQVGQATYEQYF
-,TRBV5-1,CASSLGPGPYEQYF
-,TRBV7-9,CASEAGGGYEQYF
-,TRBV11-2,CASSLPGAETQYF
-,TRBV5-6,CASSQTDRGGAEAFF
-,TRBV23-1,CASSLYARDRIYEQFF
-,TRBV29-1,CSVAGGLGTYEQYF
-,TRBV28,CASIKPLGSYGYTF
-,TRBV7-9,CASSTTGGRGTEAFF
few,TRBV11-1,CASSLRALAGGSYNEQFF
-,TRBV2,CARSGANVLTF
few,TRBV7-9,CASSLGSLSGTSYEQYF